The 10 T cell receptor beta chains given below trace back to one sample, sequenced in a study of immune cell composition in non-small cell lung cancer. This table comes from immunoSEQ multiplex PCR, and its TCRdb copy is limited to in-frame clones, with some not included. The sample has 6,000 to 8,500 clones, 68% seen once. Material: lung tumor tissue. These receptors were obtained from a human donor with non-small cell lung cancer.

This rearrangement joins TRBV30 to TRBJ1-5; D unclear. This CDR3 is built from 14 residues. Germline CDR1 is GTSNPN and CDR2 is SVGIG (reference sequence). Deletions cut 0 bases from V and 4 bases from J, with 10 bases between. This chain's CDR3 is CAWSVRGPNQPQHF. The CDR3 DNA is TGTGCCTGGAGTGTACGAGGCCCTAATCAGCCCCAGCATTTT. Together with reference TRBV30 and TRBJ1-5, the CDR3 gives the full variable domain: SQTIHQWPATLVQPVGSPLSLECTVEGTSNPNLYWYRQAAGRGLQLLFYSVGIGQISSEVPQNLSASRPQDRQFILSSKKLLLSDSGFYLCAWSVRGPNQPQHFGDGTRLSIL.

The rearrangement uses TRBV19 and TRBJ2-7, with D possibly TRBD1 on 5 matching bases. There are 13 residues in the CDR3. Between the trimmed V and J ends, which lost 1 base and 2 bases, there was a span of 6 bases. CDR1 is LNHDA and CDR2 is SQIVND in the germline V gene (reference sequence). The CDR3 nucleotides read TGTGCCAGTAGTATAGGCAGGGCCTACGAGCAGTACTTC. Its translation: CASSIGRAYEQYF.

The chain couples TRBV2 to TRBJ2-2, with a weak D call TRBD2 (7 bases). Trimming stripped 6 bases from V and 3 bases from J, with 17 bases between. The germline gives CDR1 SNHLY, CDR2 FYNNEI. This CDR3 region has 16 residues. Here the CDR3 reads CASSVHGGGDTGELFF. CDR3 nucleotides: TGTGCCAGCAGCGTCCATGGAGGGGGGGACACCGGGGAGCTGTTTTTT. The full variable domain, in which reference TRBV2 and TRBJ2-2 provide the parts outside the CDR3, is EPEVTQTPSHQVTQMGQEVILRCVPISNHLYFYWYRQILGQKVEFLVSFYNNEISEKSEIFDDQFSVERPDGSNFTLKIRSTKLEDSAMYFCASSVHGGGDTGELFFGEGSRLTVL.

The chain uses TRBV28 and TRBJ2-1; 9 nucleotides line up with TRBD2. V shed 3 bases, J shed 7 bases, and the junction held 4 bases outside the gene matches. The germline V gene has CDR1 MDHEN and CDR2 SYDVKM. This CDR3 comprises 14 residues. The CDR3 loop is CASSFEREVNEQFF. The CDR3 DNA reads as TGTGCCAGCAGTTTTGAGCGGGAGGTAAATGAGCAGTTCTTC. The full variable domain, in which reference TRBV28 and TRBJ2-1 provide the parts outside the CDR3, is DVKVTQSSRYLVKRTGEKVFLECVQDMDHENMFWYRQDPGLGLRLIYFSYDVKMKEKGDIPEGYSVSREKKERFSLILESASTNQTSMYLCASSFEREVNEQFFGPGTRLTVL.

In this sample, this clone turned up a few times. The rearrangement links TRBV5-1 to TRBJ2-3; weak D call: TRBD1 (6 bases). CDR3 length equals 16 residues. Trimming shortened V by 1 base and J by 0 bases, and 12 bases separated the two germline ends. Germline loops: CDR1 SGHRS, CDR2 YFSETQ. The CDR3 is CASSLQPGHSTDTQYF. DNA of the CDR3: TGCGCCAGCAGCTTGCAGCCGGGACATAGCACAGATACGCAGTATTTT.

The chain joins TRBV23-1 to TRBJ1-5; possible D gene TRBD1, 6 bases. TRBV23-1 is treated as an ORF (open reading frame) with a function not yet certain. With 2 bases removed from V and 8 bases from J, the gap between germline ends came to 16 bases. The CDR3 extends over 15 amino acids. The CDR3 region has the DNA TGCGCCAGCAGTCAAGGACTGACAGGCCCAAAGCCCCAGCATTTT. This codes for CASSQGLTGPKPQHF.

This sequence joins TRBV6-5 and TRBJ1-3; perhaps TRBD1 as D (5 bases). This CDR3 is built from 15 residues. The V gene lost 5 bases and the J gene lost 0 bases, with 11 bases spanning the gap. From germline, CDR1 is MNHEY and CDR2 SVGAGI. The CDR3 nucleotides are TGTGCCAGCAGTAACCAGGGTATCTCTGGAAACACCATATATTTT. Amino acids: CASSNQGISGNTIYF.

V gene TRBV9 combines with J gene TRBJ2-1; 9 bases line up with TRBD2. V was clipped by 0 bases and J by 9 bases; unmatched bases: 7. The CDR3 runs to 15 residues. Germline V gene sequence: CDR1 SGDLS, CDR2 YYNGEE. The CDR3 reads CASSVAGLAMGEQFF. CDR3 DNA sequence: TGTGCCAGCAGCGTAGCTGGACTAGCGATGGGTGAGCAGTTCTTC.

The J gene is TRBJ1-1, the V gene TRBV10-3; D unclear. Germline V CDR1 and CDR2: ENHRY, SYGVKD. Trimming pared 7 bases from V and 10 bases from J, leaving 19 bases between. CDR3 size: 13 residues. The CDR3 is CAITPDPDEGAFF. CDR3 coding DNA: TGTGCCATCACTCCTGACCCGGACGAGGGAGCTTTCTTT.

The CDR3 reads CASSLSGRAVDTQYF. The CDR3 DNA reads as TGTGCCAGCAGCTTAAGCGGGAGGGCCGTAGATACGCAGTATTTT. The genes are TRBV7-6 and TRBJ2-3; 10 nucleotides match TRBD2. The CDR3 runs to 15 residues. The germline V gene encodes CDR1 SGHVS and CDR2 FNYEAQ. V lost 2 bases to trimming and J lost 5 bases; unmatched junction nucleotides: 4. Using reference TRBV7-6 and TRBJ2-3 for the parts outside the CDR3, the full variable domain is GAGVSQSPRYKVTKRGQDVALRCDPISGHVSLYWYRQALGQGPEFLTYFNYEAQQDKSGLPNDRFSAERPEGSISTLTIQRTEQRDSAMYRCASSLSGRAVDTQYFGPGTRLTVL.